The sample holds many counts of the clone carrying this TCR beta chain. Antigen unknown. TCRdb redid the calling of the 5' RACE reads with MiXCR, one entry per CDR3 protein. The data show about 46,000 distinct CDR3 sequences, with about 2% seen just once and around 2.3% held by the top ten. This record comes from a study of neurological immune-mediated disorders. Overall study findings and caveats: None of the CDR3 amino acid sequences in expanded clones turned up in more than one subject, which points to private repertoires in all groups.

The CDR3 extends over 14 amino acids. Per the germline V gene, CDR1 is SGHTA and CDR2 is FQGNSA. The ends were cut back, 5 bases at V and 3 bases at J, with 12 bases in the middle. Sequenced input: PBMCs. The TCR was taken from a woman in her 40s with multiple sclerosis. The gene calls are TRBV7-2 and TRBJ2-3; D is perhaps TRBD2 (6 bases). Written as DNA, the CDR3 is TGTGCCAGCAGCCGCCGTAGCGGTACAGATACGCAGTATTTT. Translation gives CASSRRSGTDTQYF. Full variable domain (remainder filled in from reference TRBV7-2 and TRBJ2-3): GAGVSQSPSNKVTEKGKDVELRCDPISGHTALYWYRQSLGQGLEFLIYFQGNSAPDKSGLPSDRFSAERTGGSVSTLTIQRTQQEDSAVYLCASSRRSGTDTQYFGPGTRLTVL.